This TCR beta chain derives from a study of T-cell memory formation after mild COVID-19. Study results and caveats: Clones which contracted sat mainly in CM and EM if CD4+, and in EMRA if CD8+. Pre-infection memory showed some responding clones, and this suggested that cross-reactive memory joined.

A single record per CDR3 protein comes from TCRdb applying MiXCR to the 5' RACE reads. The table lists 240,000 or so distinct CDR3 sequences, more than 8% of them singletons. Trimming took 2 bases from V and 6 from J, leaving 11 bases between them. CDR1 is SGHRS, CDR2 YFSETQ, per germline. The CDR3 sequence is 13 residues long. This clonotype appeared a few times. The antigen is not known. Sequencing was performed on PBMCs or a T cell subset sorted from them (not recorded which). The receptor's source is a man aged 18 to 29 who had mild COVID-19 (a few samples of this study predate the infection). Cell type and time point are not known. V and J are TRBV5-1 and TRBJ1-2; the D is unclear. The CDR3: CASSFAGEDGYTF. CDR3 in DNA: TGCGCCAGCAGCTTCGCCGGGGAAGATGGCTACACCTTC.